The following is a T cell receptor (beta chain) sequence with its context. This sample stems from a study of blood T cell repertoires in COVID-19. Study overall: Donors in the United States, Italy and Spain gave samples during acute or convalescent COVID-19. The analysed material was cDNA or gDNA that came from T cells, B-cell-depleted T cells, or PBMCs.

V lost 0 bases, J lost 6 bases, and 11 bases stayed unmatched. The CDR3 sequence is 17 residues long. Germline V gives CDR1 MGHRA, CDR2 YSYEKL. As processed by the authors: From reference gene primer amplification, estimates of nucleated cell counts were derived. Method: immunoSEQ multiplex PCR; TCRdb's copy keeps in-frame clones and lacks some. V, J and clone size were drawn from that table, and D and trimming were deduced from the DNA. The data contain about 67,000 clones, about four fifths of them singletons. Input material: peripheral blood. The V gene is TRBV4-1, the J gene TRBJ1-2, with 9 positions matching TRBD1. This receptor was identified in a woman in her sixties with acute or convalescent COVID-19. This CDR3 is CASSQDGVGTGRNGYTF. DNA of the CDR3: TGCGCCAGCAGCCAAGATGGGGTCGGGACAGGGAGGAATGGCTACACCTTC.